This T cell receptor (beta chain) was found in a study of T cells expressing NK-cell markers. Following a re-call of the 5' RACE reads, TCRdb has one entry per CDR3 protein and lacks DNA. This sample's clone table lists around 21,000 distinct CDR3 sequences. Germline CDR1 is LGHDT and CDR2 is YNNKEL (reference sequence). The CDR3 consists of 14 residues. Sequencing was performed on blood T cells: a sorted CD56 or NKG2C T cell subset, CD4+ or CD8+ T cells, or bulk PBMC T cells (not recorded which). The origin of this receptor is a man aged 18-75 years in good health. The rearrangement links TRBV3-1 to TRBJ1-1. The chain's CDR3 is CASSPGLQNTEAFF.